This T cell receptor (beta chain) was identified during a study of regulatory T cells in long-lasting Graves disease. This clonotype was seen ten or more times. The time point is: newly diagnosed GD, antithyroid drugs for less than 3 months. There was RNA extracted from PBMCs, and the TCR library was made from it. Libraries of TCR beta came from iRepertoire HTBI primers plus Arm-PCR of CDR3 regions. TCRdb reprocessed the multiplex PCR reads with MiXCR, giving one entry per CDR3 protein. Here the sample spans hundreds of thousands of distinct CDR3 sequences, roughly 16% being singletons. Germline V gene sequence: CDR1 MDHEN, CDR2 SYDVKM. V was clipped by 7 bases and J by 4 bases, with 17 bases between them. The CDR3 covers 14 residues. These records were also assigned to another study, of T cells in Graves' hyperthyroidism and ophthalmopathy. From that report: The HTBI primer set drove a first-round RT-PCR of the TCR CDR3.

This sequence was found in a woman aged 25-40 years with Graves disease. The sample was peripheral blood mononuclear cells (PBMCs), taken at new diagnosis, from a patient treated with antithyroid drugs. J is TRBJ2-7 and V is TRBV28, with no clear D. For the CDR3, the DNA is TGTGCCAGCACCCCCCGGCTAACTGGTTACGAGCAGTACTTC. Its translation: CASTPRLTGYEQYF. Variable domain in full (rest from reference TRBV28 and TRBJ2-7): DVKVTQSSRYLVKRTGEKVFLECVQDMDHENMFWYRQDPGLGLRLIYFSYDVKMKEKGDIPEGYSVSREKKERFSLILESASTNQTSMYLCASTPRLTGYEQYFGPGTRLTVT.